This record looks at one T cell receptor beta chain sequence and its context. Method: immunoSEQ multiplex PCR; TCRdb's copy keeps in-frame clones and lacks some. The data show about 170,000 clones, with 80% to 90% seen just once and 6.5% to 7% held by the top ten. The data belong to a study of T cell responses to AZD1222 COVID-19 vaccine. Germline V lookup: CDR1 SGDLS, CDR2 YYNGEE. The CDR3 runs to 17 residues. The V gene lost 0 bases and the J gene lost 1 base, with 16 bases spanning the gap. The source material was peripheral blood, sampled on day 0 of AZD1222 vaccination. The chain employs TRBV9 and TRBJ1-2, with D hard to call. The TCR comes from an adult in good health. As DNA, the CDR3 is TGTGCCAGCAGCGTAGAGTTGGACCCCCTAATTAACTATGGCTACACCTTC. Its protein product is CASSVELDPLINYGYTF.